The entry below gives a single T cell receptor (beta chain) sequence along with its context. The specificity of this receptor is unknown. No much larger clonotype is one base removed from it; base qualities were not supplied. The CDR3 has 16 amino acids, counting the end cysteine and phenylalanine. The read is trimmed to its CDR3 DNA, 48 bases read in frame from base 1. Based on the germline V gene (reference sequence), the CDR1 and CDR2 sequences are MNHNY and SVGAGI. From V the trimming removes 6 bases and from J it removes 1 base, while the gene matches leave 9 bases of the junction unaccounted for. The data derive from a study of identical twins (dated by TCRdb to about 2016). With regard to the full study: TCR alpha and beta repertoires from monozygotic twins, unrelated adults of various ages and cord blood were deep-sequenced to test whether fetal clonotypes persist. Replicate twin experiments were performed at different times using different library preparation protocols to rule out contamination.

Findings and caveats that apply to the study as a whole: Invariant T cells such as MAIT and iNKT could partly confound zero-insertion analyses, though diverse VJ usage argued against this for most clonotypes. Compared with coincidental sharing between unrelated individuals, out-of-frame TCR alpha sequences shared between twins showed an excess of sequences with low generation probability. Abundant cord blood beta clonotypes carried fewer insertions; young adult naive repertoires showed a weaker similar trend, while memory repertoires showed none. Because the same donors could not be followed over many years, conclusions were based on cross-sectional statistical analysis. The excess sharing between twins in beta out-of-frame sequences was weaker because fewer shared sequences reduced the signal-to-noise ratio. In monozygotic twins, out-of-frame TCR alpha sharing was systematically underestimated by recombination models, although the models agreed with sharing between unrelated individuals.

Every donor was a healthy Caucasian. The library was prepared using 5' RACE. TCRdb shows the sequencer as Illumina HiSeq 2000. A universal primer binding site was introduced by template switching, and a unique molecular identifier was present in the final cDNA, enabling accurate counting of TCR cDNA molecules. Specific primers in the conserved constant-segment region were used to synthesize first-strand cDNA for the TCR alpha and beta chains. To control for contamination, every cDNA library carried two barcodes: a SMART-Mk sample barcode plus Illumina barcodes. TruSeq adapter sequences, together with Illumina sample barcodes, were added in two successive PCR steps. The Illumina HiSeq platform was used with custom primers to sequence TCR alpha and beta cDNA libraries. On the study's bioinformatics: Unique molecular identifiers were extracted from raw reads with MiGEC, and CDR3 positions were determined with MiXCR. Recombination models were inferred per individual with the repgenHMM and IGoR tools using an EM algorithm. Shared clonotypes were analyzed with the tcR package in R, and sharing was normalized by the product of cloneset sizes. Out-of-frame nonproductive sequences were analyzed to study raw recombination free of thymic and clonal selection effects. Starting from the raw public reads, TCRdb applied fastp trimming at Q25, assembled clones with MiXCR and retained in-frame beta chains. Each CDR3 protein gets just one entry, which takes the most common genes and DNA from the rows behind it. TCRdb, rather than the study authors, made the V and J calls. Within this sample are about 1.7 million distinct CDR3 sequences, with about 31% of them counted one time only. The ten most abundant clones make up under 0.35% of the sample.

The clonotype originates from a newborn girl in good health. Sequencing was performed on cord blood. The chain joins TRBV6-6 to TRBJ2-3; TRBD1 agrees with 8 junctional bases. The DNA reads TGTGCCAGCAGGGCTTCGGGACAGGCCGGCACAGATACGCAGTATTTT. This sequence encodes CASRASGQAGTDTQYF.